Shown below are 12 T cell receptor beta chains from a single sample sequenced in a study of T-cell reconstitution after alpha-beta-depleted transplantation in children (dated by TCRdb to about 2016). According to the study, the label for this sample's treatment or condition signals: allogeneic hematopoietic cell transplantation with graft depleted of TCRalphabeta T cells and CD19 B cells. Library preparation employed PCR. Instrument on record: Illumina HiSeq 2500. TCR library preparation used molecular barcoding, with unique molecular identifiers applied to normalize quantification of the TCRbeta repertoire. TCRdb reanalyzed the raw reads on its own, using fastp at Q25 for trimming and MiXCR for clone calling, and kept in-frame beta chains. For every CDR3 protein sequence, its rows merge into one entry that carries the most common genes and DNA. Counted in this sample were about 60,000 distinct CDR3 sequences; 44% of them appeared once. Of the sample, about 98% falls within the top ten clones.

The sample was PBMCs, mostly from graft donor cells, taken 360 days after TCRalphabeta/CD19-depleted stem cell transplant. These receptors were collected from a male patient between 5 and 17 years old who had a stem cell transplant for acute lymphoblastic leukemia, so the T cells may come from the graft donor.

The chain uses TRBV7-2 and TRBJ2-5, with D possibly being TRBD1 (6 bases). The germline V gene encodes CDR1 SGHTA and CDR2 FQGNSA. Deletions cut 6 bases from V and 0 bases from J, with 14 bases between. The CDR3 spans 15 residues. CDR3 sequence: CASRRPGHHQETQYF. Written as DNA, the CDR3 is TGTGCCAGCAGACGACCGGGACACCACCAAGAGACCCAGTACTTC.

The sample holds many counts of this clonotype. The J gene is TRBJ2-1, the V gene TRBV9, with D possibly called TRBD1 or TRBD2 (5 bases each). V shed 4 bases and J shed 13 bases, with 12 bases lying between them. The CDR3 is made up of 11 amino acids. Germline V lookup: CDR1 SGDLS, CDR2 YYNGEE. Written as DNA, the CDR3 is TGTGCCAGCAGCCCGGGACGGGAACAGTTCTTC. Translation gives CASSPGREQFF.

This chain connects TRBV28 to TRBJ2-1, with 8 nucleotides matching TRBD1. CDR1 and CDR2 (germline): MDHEN, SYDVKM. The CDR3 length is 15 residues. V gave up 3 bases and J gave up 3 bases; unmatched junction bases: 4. This CDR3 reads CASSFSTGGYNEQFF. CDR3 nucleotides: TGTGCCAGCAGTTTCTCAACAGGGGGCTACAATGAGCAGTTCTTC.

This clonotype was detected only a few times. V is TRBV7-9 and J is TRBJ2-7, with 10 nucleotides matching TRBD1. V shed 5 bases, J shed 4 bases, and the junction held 11 bases outside the gene matches. The CDR3 runs 16 residues. Germline CDR1 is SEHNR and CDR2 is FQNEAQ (reference sequence). CDR3 residues: CASSPPGQGGFYEQYF. The CDR3, as DNA: TGTGCCAGCAGCCCCCCAGGACAGGGGGGATTTTACGAGCAGTACTTC.

The table lists this clonotype with a few counts. The genes are TRBV19 and TRBJ2-7; TRBD2 matches 7 bases. The CDR3 contains 13 residues. Germline V gene lookup returns CDR1 LNHDA and CDR2 SQIVND (reference sequence). The ends lost 2 bases at V and 6 bases at J; junction bases unmatched: 4. The CDR3 region is CASSIMAGAEQYF. DNA for the CDR3: TGTGCCAGTAGTATAATGGCGGGAGCCGAGCAGTACTTC.

The rearrangement links TRBV20-1 to TRBJ2-7; D is tentatively TRBD1 or TRBD2 (5 bases each). V dropped 2 bases and J dropped 3 bases, with 17 bases sitting between them. The CDR3 consists of 15 residues. Germline V gives CDR1 DFQATT, CDR2 SNEGSKA (reference sequence). Here the CDR3 reads CSARSVGDGIYEQYF. The CDR3 DNA sequence: TGCAGTGCTAGATCAGTAGGGGACGGCATCTACGAGCAGTACTTC.

The V call is TRBV2, the J call TRBJ1-5; no clear D gene. The CDR3 loop spans 14 amino acids. The germline V gene has CDR1 SNHLY and CDR2 FYNNEI. Trimming removed 0 bases from V and 6 bases from J, with 9 bases in between. CDR3 in DNA: TGTGCCAGCAGTGAAGCGCGTGGGAGTCAGCCCCAGCATTTT. Protein product: CASSEARGSQPQHF.

The rearrangement uses TRBV4-1 and TRBJ2-7; 8 bases match TRBD1. In germline, CDR1 is MGHRA, CDR2 YSYEKL. V shed 2 bases and J 2 bases; nucleotides not matched to a gene: 5. The CDR3 covers 15 residues. CDR3 in DNA: TGCGCCAGCAGCCAATCACAGGGGGGACCCTACGAGCAGTACTTC. It is translated as CASSQSQGGPYEQYF.

This clonotype turned up a few times. This rearrangement joins TRBV7-6 to TRBJ1-1; D gene unclear. CDR1 SGHVS and CDR2 FNYEAQ come from the germline V gene. The length of the CDR3 is 13 residues. The ends were cut back, 1 base at V and 3 bases at J, with 6 bases in the middle. The DNA for the CDR3 is TGTGCCAGCAGCTTAGGGATTTACACTGAAGCTTTCTTT. Residues: CASSLGIYTEAFF.

The chain carries TRBV6-2 or TRBV6-3 and TRBJ2-7, with D perhaps matching TRBD2 (5 bases). V lost 2 bases to trimming and J lost 4 bases, with 12 bases between them. The CDR3 spans 14 residues. Germline values: CDR1 MNHEY, CDR2 SVGEGT. The CDR3 coding sequence is TGTGCCAGCAGTTACGAGGGCCTAGCTTACGAGCAGTACTTC. This translates into CASSYEGLAYEQYF.

The CDR3 protein is CAITTGLSGYEQYF. In DNA, the CDR3 is TGTGCCATCACTACAGGGTTGAGCGGCTACGAGCAGTACTTC. This rearrangement joins TRBV10-3 to TRBJ2-7; TRBD1 might be the D (6 bases). Germline CDR1 and CDR2: ENHRY and SYGVKD. Trimming cost V 7 bases and J 3 bases, with 16 bases left between them. The length of the CDR3 is 14 residues.

This clonotype was observed a handful of times. The V call is TRBV15, the J call TRBJ2-1; D is undetermined. Per germline, CDR1 LNHNV and CDR2 YYDKDF (reference sequence). The CDR3 contains 12 residues. V shed 5 bases and J shed 7 bases, with 9 bases lying between them. CDR3 in DNA: TGTGCCACCAGCTTAGCTTGGAATGAGCAGTTCTTC. It specifies CATSLAWNEQFF. Variable domain in full (rest from reference TRBV15 and TRBJ2-1): DAMVIQNPRYQVTQFGKPVTLSCSQTLNHNVMYWYQQKSSQAPKLLFHYYDKDFNNEADTPDNFQSRRPNTSFCFLDIRSPGLGDTAMYLCATSLAWNEQFFGPGTRLTVL.